This T cell receptor beta chain was observed in a study of somatic mutations in cytotoxic T cells in rheumatoid arthritis. Whole-study results and caveats: There were about an eighth of the 65 patients in whom the largest CD8+ clone exceeded 20% of CD8+ cells.

Measured with immunoSEQ multiplex PCR; TCRdb has only the in-frame clones, and not every one. In the table there are about 18,000 clones, about 73% of which are singletons. This clone was recorded a few times. Its antigen is unknown. Comprising more than 45% females and having a median age of about 56 years (range about 20-70), blood donors constituted the healthy controls. The CD4+ and CD8+ fractions came from positive magnetic bead selection and were purity-checked by flow cytometry. Sequencing was performed on CD8+ T cells sorted from blood. The TCR comes from a woman in her sixties or seventies in good health.

CDR3 coding DNA: TGTGCCATCAGTGTCACAGGGGACACTGAAGCTTTCTTT. Translating it yields CAISVTGDTEAFF. The chain carries TRBV10-3 and TRBJ1-1; 7 bases agree with TRBD1. Losses at the gene ends were 4 bases for V and 3 bases for J; bases not matched to a gene: 2. CDR3 length: 13 residues. Germline V CDR1 and CDR2: ENHRY, SYGVKD.